The entry below gives a single T cell receptor beta chain sequence along with its context. Its antigen is not identified. This entry comes from a study of identical twins. Regarding the study as a whole: Abundant beta clonotypes from cord blood bore fewer insertions; memory repertoires lacked this pattern. Donors were not followed over many years; analysis was cross-sectional.

Every donor was a healthy Caucasian. Germline V gene sequence: CDR1 SGDLS, CDR2 YYNGEE. The CDR3 spans 11 residues. The ends were cut back, 1 base at V and 8 bases at J, with 6 bases in the middle. TCRdb passed the 5' RACE reads through MiXCR, listing each CDR3 protein once. The table has under 250,000 distinct CDR3 sequences, approximately 7.3% seen once. These data are also associated with another study on yellow fever vaccine responses in identical twins. According to that study: Reported findings indicate that twins' vaccine T cell responses seemed partially convergent, partially personalized.

The receptor's source is a woman aged 18-29 years in good health. V and J are TRBV9 and TRBJ1-2; D not certain. The specimen sequenced was CD8+ T cells sorted from blood. The CDR3 is CASSVREGYTF. Written as DNA, the CDR3 is TGTGCCAGCAGCGTACGCGAAGGCTACACCTTC.